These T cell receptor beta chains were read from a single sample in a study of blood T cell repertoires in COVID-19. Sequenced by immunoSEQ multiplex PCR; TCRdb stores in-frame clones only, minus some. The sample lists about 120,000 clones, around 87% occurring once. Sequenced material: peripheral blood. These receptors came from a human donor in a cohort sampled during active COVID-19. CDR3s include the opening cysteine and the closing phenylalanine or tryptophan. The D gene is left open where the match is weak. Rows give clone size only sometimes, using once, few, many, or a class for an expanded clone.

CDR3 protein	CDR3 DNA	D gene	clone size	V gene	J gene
CSVETGGNTEAFF	TGCAGCGTTGAGACAGGTGGGAACACTGAAGCTTTCTTT	NA	NA	TRBV29-1	TRBJ1-1
CASSPPSGLGSYGYTF	TGTGCCAGCTCACCTCCTTCAGGGCTAGGTAGCTATGGCTACACCTTC	NA	NA	TRBV18	TRBJ1-2
CASSLGTGLYEQYF	TGTGCCAGCAGCTTAGGGACAGGGTTGTACGAGCAGTACTTC	TRBD1	once	TRBV7-9	TRBJ2-7
CASSFSGGGVANEKLFF	TGTGCCAGCAGCTTCAGTGGGGGAGGTGTGGCTAATGAAAAACTGTTTTTT	NA	NA	TRBV9	TRBJ1-4
CASAPGGTSYGYTF	TGTGCCAGCGCCCCGGGGGGAACGAGCTATGGCTACACCTTC	NA	NA	TRBV6-4	TRBJ1-2
CATTKGQGETQYF	TGTGCCACCACCAAGGGACAGGGGGAGACCCAGTACTTC	TRBD1	NA	TRBV18	TRBJ2-5
CASTPDRDNEQYF	TGTGCCAGCACCCCCGACAGGGACAACGAGCAGTACTTC	TRBD1	once	TRBV18	TRBJ2-7
CASSTLGGSGNTIYF	TGTGCCAGCAGCACCCTAGGGGGCTCCGGAAACACCATATATTTT	TRBD1	NA	TRBV6-5	TRBJ1-3
CASSGRVRTEAFF	TGTGCCAGCAGCGGCAGGGTTCGCACTGAAGCTTTCTTT	NA	NA	TRBV9	TRBJ1-1
CASSNDRPNTEAFF	TGTGCCAGCAGTAATGACAGGCCGAACACTGAAGCTTTCTTT	NA	NA	TRBV6-5	TRBJ1-1